The 4 T cell receptor beta chains below all came from one sample that was sequenced in a study of blood T cell repertoires in COVID-19. Measured with immunoSEQ multiplex PCR; TCRdb has only the in-frame clones, and not every one. The sample comprises about 230,000 clones, 75% to 90% of which are singletons, and 2.5% to 3% rests with the top ten. Source material: peripheral blood. These receptors originate from a woman in her 70s with active or convalescent COVID-19.

This sequence joins TRBV25-1 and TRBJ1-2; TRBD1 matches at 8 bases. Per the germline V gene, CDR1 is MGHDK and CDR2 is SYGVNS. V shed 10 bases and J 3 bases; nucleotides not matched to a gene: 4. The CDR3 covers 12 residues. The CDR3 DNA sequence: TGTGCCACCTTACAGGGGGACTATGGCTACACCTTC. Residues: CATLQGDYGYTF.

The chain has TRBV3-1 (or the pseudogene TRBV3-2) and TRBJ2-1; 7 bases are shared with TRBD1. The germline CDR1 and CDR2 sequences are LGHDT and YNNKEL (reference sequence). This CDR3 has 16 amino acids. The trim removed 2 bases at V and 4 bases at J, leaving 8 bases unmatched. Here the CDR3 DNA reads TGTGCCAGCAGCCAACAGTGGACAGGACATTACAATGAGCAGTTCTTC. Translated: CASSQQWTGHYNEQFF.

This chain joins TRBV27 and TRBJ1-5; TRBD1 matches at 7 bases. Germline V gene data show CDR1 as MNHEY and CDR2 as SMNVEV (reference sequence). Trimming took 5 bases from V and 7 from J; bases not matched to a gene: 14. The CDR3 contains 16 residues. DNA for the CDR3: TGTGCCAGCAGTCCCTGGGCTCGGACAGGTGGCCAGCCCCAGCATTTT. Translated: CASSPWARTGGQPQHF.

V usage is TRBV28 and J usage is TRBJ1-3; 9 bases match TRBD1. Germline-derived CDR1 and CDR2 are MDHEN and SYDVKM. The V segment lost 4 bases and the J segment 2 bases; nucleotides outside the gene matches: 3. The CDR3 extends over 15 amino acids. This CDR3 reads CASSWDRVTGNTIYF. CDR3 DNA: TGTGCCAGCAGTTGGGACAGGGTAACTGGAAACACCATATATTTT.